The 17 T cell receptor beta chains presented below share a single source sample, sequenced in a study of blood T cell repertoires in COVID-19. Repertoires were generated with immunoSEQ multiplex PCR, while TCRdb's copy carries only in-frame clones and drops some. This table holds about 48,000 clones, about 85% found once. Sequenced sample: peripheral blood. The receptors derive from a woman aged 55-70 years with acute or convalescent COVID-19.

The chain joins TRBV6-6 to TRBJ1-2; 12 bases are shared with TRBD1. Germline lookup yields CDR1 MNHNY and CDR2 SVGAGI (reference sequence). After removal of 5 bases from V and 6 bases from J, the junction contained 1 base not matched to a gene. This CDR3 is built from 13 residues. The CDR3 coding sequence is TGTGCCAGCAGTGGGGACAGGGGGCATGGCTACACCTTC. Translating gives CASSGDRGHGYTF.

V is TRBV6-6 and J is TRBJ1-3; 9 bases fit TRBD1. The junction had 10 bases not matched to a gene; V was cut back by 5 bases and J by 2 bases. Germline V lookup: CDR1 MNHNY, CDR2 SVGAGI (reference sequence). The CDR3 spans 17 residues. The DNA for the CDR3 is TGTGCCAGCAGTCAGAGAACGGGACAGGGTGCTGGAAACACCATATATTTT. Translation: CASSQRTGQGAGNTIYF.

The rearrangement joins TRBV5-1 to TRBJ1-2; D ambiguous. Between the trimmed V and J ends, which lost 2 bases and 7 bases, there was a span of 12 bases. This CDR3 is built from 13 residues. Germline V gene data show CDR1 as SGHRS and CDR2 as YFSETQ. The CDR3 loop is CASSFTREAGYTF. The DNA of the CDR3 is TGCGCCAGCAGCTTCACTAGGGAGGCTGGCTACACCTTC. Drawing the rest from reference TRBV5-1 and TRBJ1-2, the complete variable domain is KAGVTQTPRYLIKTRGQQVTLSCSPISGHRSVSWYQQTPGQGLQFLFEYFSETQRNKGNFPGRFSGRQFSNSRSEMNVSTLELGDSALYLCASSFTREAGYTFGSGTRLTVV.

The chain uses TRBV2 and TRBJ1-4, with a possible D match to TRBD1 (5 bases). Looked up from germline, CDR1 is SNHLY and CDR2 is FYNNEI. This CDR3 spans 13 amino acids. Between the trimmed V and J ends, which lost 7 bases and 6 bases, there was a span of 12 bases. The CDR3 sequence is CASKKGLDEKLFF. The CDR3 nucleotides are TGTGCCAGCAAAAAGGGACTCGATGAAAAACTGTTTTTT.

V gene TRBV7-9 combines with J gene TRBJ2-7; TRBD1 agrees at 8 bases. The CDR3 is 13 residues long. Germline CDR1 and CDR2: SEHNR and FQNEAQ (reference sequence). Trimming took 7 bases from V and 3 from J; bases not matched to a gene: 5. CDR3 DNA sequence: TGTGCCAGCACCTCCGGACAGGGCTACGAGCAGTACTTC. Translating gives CASTSGQGYEQYF.

The rearrangement uses TRBV7-2 and TRBJ2-5; D is perhaps TRBD2 (6 bases). This CDR3 contains 18 residues. Looked up from germline, CDR1 is SGHTA and CDR2 is FQGNSA. Trimming shortened V by 1 base and J by 7 bases, and 25 bases separated the two germline ends. The CDR3 coding sequence is TGTGCCAGCAGCTTAGGAGGTTCACGGGCCGGATGGAGGGTGACCCAGTACTTC. This translates into CASSLGGSRAGWRVTQYF.

CDR3 nucleotides: TGTGCCAGCAGCAAAAAGACCCTGGACAGGGGGTGGTACGAGCAGTACTTC. Protein sequence: CASSKKTLDRGWYEQYF. The chain is built from TRBV21-1 and TRBJ2-7; TRBD1 was called by the table and not checked on the DNA. TRBV21-1 is flagged as a pseudogene. The CDR3 has 17 residues.

This chain connects TRBV6-5 to TRBJ2-2; the D is unclear. CDR1 is MNHEY and CDR2 is SVGAGI in the germline V gene. The CDR3 covers 14 residues. The germline V and J ends were trimmed by 0 bases and 0 bases, with 2 bases remaining between them. In nucleotides, the CDR3 is TGTGCCAGCAGTTACTCTACGAACACCGGGGAGCTGTTTTTT. Amino acid sequence: CASSYSTNTGELFF.

The J gene is TRBJ1-5, the V gene TRBV11-2, with D possibly TRBD1 on 5 matching bases. Per the germline V gene, CDR1 is SGHAT and CDR2 is FQNNGV. Trimming left V 1 base short and J 3 bases short, with 13 bases between. The CDR3 sequence is 16 residues long. The DNA for the CDR3 is TGTGCCAGCAGCTTAGGCCAGGGCCTTACCAATCAGCCCCAGCATTTT. This translates into CASSLGQGLTNQPQHF.

This rearrangement joins TRBV11-3 to TRBJ1-1, with unresolved D. The germline gives CDR1 SGHNT, CDR2 YENEEA. The CDR3 loop spans 13 amino acids. Trimming removed 8 bases at V and 3 bases at J, with 13 bases between. The CDR3, as DNA: TGTGCCAGCTCGGGTGGTCGGGACACTGAAGCTTTCTTT. This codes for CASSGGRDTEAFF.

CDR3 coding DNA: TGTGCCTGGAGTGTAGGGGCTCAGCCCCAGCATTTT. Translated: CAWSVGAQPQHF. This rearrangement joins TRBV30 to TRBJ1-5, with a possible D match to TRBD1 (5 bases). Germline CDR1 GTSNPN, CDR2 SVGIG (reference sequence). The CDR3 is 12 residues long. The V and J ends lost 0 bases and 6 bases respectively, with 6 bases between them.

The chain links TRBV29-1 to TRBJ2-6; 11 nucleotides agree with TRBD1. Germline V gives CDR1 SQVTM, CDR2 ANQGSEA. The CDR3 length is 17 residues. V shed 6 bases and J 3 bases; nucleotides not matched to a gene: 10. The CDR3 loop is CSVAVGQGAHGANVLTF. The CDR3 nucleotides are TGCAGCGTGGCCGTAGGACAGGGGGCGCATGGGGCCAACGTCCTGACTTTC.

V is TRBV15 and J is TRBJ1-1; D is unclear. Trimming stripped 5 bases from V and 4 bases from J, with 17 bases between. This CDR3 comprises 15 residues. Germline CDR1 reads LNHNV; CDR2 reads YYDKDF (reference sequence). The DNA for the CDR3 is TGTGCCACCAGCGGTGGGCTCCCGCTCCCCACTGAAGCTTTCTTT. Residues: CATSGGLPLPTEAFF.

In this sample, this clone turned up once. This chain links TRBV6-5 with TRBJ2-5, with 11 nucleotides matching TRBD2. Germline CDR1 reads MNHEY; CDR2 reads SVGAGI. Trimming took 0 bases from V and 9 from J; bases not matched to a gene: 3. This CDR3 is built from 14 residues. CDR3 bases: TGTGCCAGCAGTTACTCGACTAGCGGGACGGCCCAGTACTTC. This gives the protein CASSYSTSGTAQYF.

This chain joins TRBV3-1 (or the pseudogene TRBV3-2) and TRBJ1-2, with 7 bases identical to TRBD1. Germline CDR1 is LGHDT and CDR2 is YNNKEL (reference sequence). The V segment lost 6 bases and the J segment 0 bases; nucleotides outside the gene matches: 7. This CDR3 comprises 15 residues. In DNA form, the CDR3 reads TGTGCCAGCAGTTTTGCAGGGGGATCTAACTATGGCTACACCTTC. It encodes CASSFAGGSNYGYTF.

The chain couples TRBV7-6 to TRBJ2-1, with D possibly TRBD1 on 5 matching bases. Deletions cut 4 bases from V and 0 bases from J, with 19 bases between. CDR3 length: 18 amino acids. Germline loops: CDR1 SGHVS, CDR2 FNYEAQ. CDR3 coding DNA: TGTGCCAGCAGCTCCAAACTAAGCAGGGCCAACTCCTACAATGAGCAGTTCTTC. This encodes CASSSKLSRANSYNEQFF. Full variable domain (remainder filled in from reference TRBV7-6 and TRBJ2-1): GAGVSQSPRYKVTKRGQDVALRCDPISGHVSLYWYRQALGQGPEFLTYFNYEAQQDKSGLPNDRFSAERPEGSISTLTIQRTEQRDSAMYRCASSSKLSRANSYNEQFFGPGTRLTVL.

The rearrangement joins TRBV2 to TRBJ1-4, with 10 nucleotides matching TRBD1. The CDR3 spans 16 residues. The V and J ends lost 10 bases and 3 bases, in that order; junction bases with no gene match: 11. Germline values: CDR1 SNHLY, CDR2 FYNNEI. CDR3 in DNA: TGTGCCATTTCGACAGGACAGGGGGGTCCTAATGAAAAACTGTTTTTT. As protein: CAISTGQGGPNEKLFF.